Below are 9 T cell receptor beta chains sequenced from a single sample in a study of post-analysis software for immune sequencing data. Study-wide points: TRBV5-6, TRBV5-1 and TRBV20-1 were among roughly 5 TRBV segments more frequent in patients than controls.

Prepared libraries of TCR beta cDNA carried unique molecular identifiers. TCRdb reprocessed the PCR reads with MiXCR, giving one entry per CDR3 protein. The sample lists about 800,000 distinct CDR3 sequences; roughly 27% were seen once. Their target antigens are unknown. The source material was blood. These receptors were taken from a girl aged 10 to 17 with multiple sclerosis.

V is TRBV9 and J is TRBJ2-1; perhaps TRBD1 as D (6 bases). CDR1 is SGDLS and CDR2 is YYNGEE in the germline V gene. This CDR3 region has 15 residues. Trimming took 4 bases from V and 4 from J, leaving 15 bases between them. The DNA of the CDR3 is TGTGCCAGCAGCTTCGAGGGGGACGGGTACAATGAGCAGTTCTTC. The encoded protein is CASSFEGDGYNEQFF.

The CDR3 reads CASSLGPRGSGANVLTF. CDR3 sequence (DNA): TGTGCCAGCAGCTTAGGTCCCAGGGGCTCTGGGGCCAACGTCCTGACTTTC. J is TRBJ2-6 and V is TRBV11-3; D might be TRBD1 (6 bases). Per germline, CDR1 SGHNT and CDR2 YENEEA. The CDR3 sequence is 17 residues long. Trimming shortened V by 1 base and J by 0 bases, and 10 bases separated the two germline ends.

The chain couples TRBV7-9 to TRBJ1-1, with D perhaps matching TRBD1 (6 bases). Germline V CDR1 and CDR2: SEHNR, FQNEAQ (reference sequence). The CDR3 totals 15 residues. The germline V and J ends were trimmed by 5 bases and 4 bases, with 17 bases remaining between them. This CDR3 is CASSPPGAKGTEAFF. CDR3 bases: TGTGCCAGCAGCCCACCAGGGGCGAAGGGCACTGAAGCTTTCTTT.

V and J are TRBV29-1 and TRBJ2-1; 11 bases are shared with TRBD2. Germline CDR1 is SQVTM and CDR2 is ANQGSEA. This CDR3 spans 14 amino acids. The V and J ends lost 1 base and 7 bases, in that order; junction bases with no gene match: 3. CDR3 in amino acids: CSVEVSGRENEQFF. The CDR3 bases are TGCAGCGTTGAAGTTAGCGGGAGGGAGAATGAGCAGTTCTTC.

The rearrangement uses TRBV6-5 and TRBJ1-2, with unresolved D. V lost 6 bases to trimming and J lost 4 bases, with 12 bases between them. The germline V gene has CDR1 MNHEY and CDR2 SVGAGI. The CDR3 covers 13 residues. The CDR3 here is CASRPRAGYGYTF. The CDR3 nucleotides read TGTGCCAGCAGACCCCGGGCCGGCTATGGCTACACCTTC.

The chain is built from TRBV7-9 and TRBJ2-5; D remains unclear. Trimming removed 4 bases at V and 1 base at J, with 16 bases between. CDR3 length: 16 amino acids. Germline V gene data show CDR1 as SEHNR and CDR2 as FQNEAQ (reference sequence). CDR3 protein: CASSSMQNFFQETQYF. For the CDR3, the DNA is TGTGCCAGCAGCTCCATGCAAAACTTCTTCCAAGAGACCCAGTACTTC. Using reference TRBV7-9 and TRBJ2-5 for the parts outside the CDR3, the full variable domain is DTGVSQNPRHKITKRGQNVTFRCDPISEHNRLYWYRQTLGQGPEFLTYFQNEAQLEKSRLLSDRFSAERPKGSFSTLEIQRTEQGDSAMYLCASSSMQNFFQETQYFGPGTRLLVL.

CDR3 sequence reads: CASSLALPGLRSGGYTF. The CDR3 DNA follows: TGCGCCAGCAGCTTGGCTTTACCGGGACTGCGGAGCGGTGGCTACACCTTC. The V gene is TRBV5-1, the J gene TRBJ1-2; TRBD1 might be the D (5 bases). Deletions cut 0 bases from V and 7 bases from J, with 22 bases between. Germline V gene sequence: CDR1 SGHRS, CDR2 YFSETQ. The CDR3 runs 17 residues.

This sequence joins TRBV28 and TRBJ2-3; 7 nucleotides agree with TRBD2. Germline V gene lookup returns CDR1 MDHEN and CDR2 SYDVKM. The CDR3 loop spans 11 amino acids. CDR3 in amino acids: CGGEGADTQYF. CDR3 DNA sequence: TGTGGCGGGGAGGGCGCAGATACGCAGTATTTT.

This clonotype was seen a handful of times. V gene TRBV6-6 combines with J gene TRBJ2-7; 9 nucleotides match TRBD1. V shed 5 bases and J 6 bases; nucleotides not matched to a gene: 8. The V gene's germline CDR1 is MNHNY and CDR2 SVGAGI (reference sequence). The CDR3 spans 14 residues. The CDR3 loop is CASSQGQGFREQYF. The CDR3 DNA reads as TGTGCCAGCAGTCAAGGACAGGGGTTTCGCGAGCAGTACTTC.